This T cell receptor beta chain was recovered during a study of low-dose radiotherapy and immunotherapy resistance in tumors (dated by TCRdb to between 2021 and 2024). Some background on the complete study: Patients in Cohort 1 were given 0.5 Gy per fraction every 2 weeks, and the prescribed total PTV dose was 6.5 Gy. Patients were given nivolumab as a 240 mg flat dose every two weeks and ipilimumab at 1 mg/kg every six weeks, with both drugs delivered intravenously. Eight patients were included in the translational analysis, namely three from the first dose cohort plus the first five from the second dose cohort. Starting on cycle 1 day 1, patients took 300 mg of aspirin by mouth once a day for four cycles. Patients in Cohort 2 were given 1 Gy per fraction every two weeks, for a total of 13 Gy across 26 weeks. Cyclophosphamide 200 mg/m2 was administered intravenously every two weeks, one day before each radiation and immunotherapy administration. No randomization into treatment groups was done for the people taking part in the trial.

Reading the label with the study, this specimen's time point is: before trial treatment. The donors came from RACIN, which was a single-arm phase I dose-escalation trial that paired nivolumab and ipilimumab with aspirin, low-dose cyclophosphamide and low-dose radiotherapy. Patients were eligible if they had advanced solid tumors that were TIL-negative. The data were produced on an Illumina HiSeq 2500. First-strand cDNA was synthesized using Superscript III and a set of TRAV- and TRBV-specific primers, so that both TCRalpha and TCRbeta chains were covered. TCRs were amplified with Phusion for around 20 PCR cycles using a constant-region primer together with the adapter attached to the V primers. Isolated mRNA was amplified with the MessageAmp II aRNA Amplification Kit, using a roughly 17-hour in vitro transcription at 37°C. The Dynabeads mRNA DIRECT Purification Kit was used to isolate mRNA for TCR sequencing. A second roughly 23-cycle Phusion PCR added indexed Illumina adapters, and products were purified with AMPure XP beads. The paper's data handling went like this. Using custom Perl scripts, TCR sequences encoding the same protein were pooled, out-of-frame sequences were removed, and the abundance of each clonotype was computed. Any TCR sequence backed by just one read was left out of the analysis. Shannon entropy, Gini index, clonality, richness, and the frequency of TCRs shared between repertoires were included as repertoire metrics. TCRdb trimmed the raw reads at Q25, called clones with MiXCR and kept productive beta chains. Every distinct CDR3 protein forms one entry, paired with its most common genes and DNA. The V and J calls follow TCRdb's processing rather than the paper's. Present in this sample are roughly 54,000 distinct CDR3 sequences, under 30% of which were seen just once. The ten largest clones capture about 6% of the sample.

This clonotype has a count of ten or more. This receptor's antigen is unknown. No quality values exist for individual bases; no much larger clone is one base distant. Trimming removed 2 bases from V and 5 bases from J, leaving 3 bases between the germline ends. Taken from cysteine to phenylalanine, the CDR3 has 12 residues. Of the read, only the CDR3 DNA is kept; its 36 bases are in frame from base 1. Taken from the germline V gene, the CDR1 and CDR2 loops are LGHNA and YNFKEQ. The receptor's source is a male donor with prostate cancer. The specimen was PBMCs, collected before treatment. The chain uses TRBV4-2 and TRBJ2-2, with an unclear D gene assignment. The DNA sequence reads TGTGCCAGCAGCCAACCGACCGGGGAGCTGTTTTTT. It translates as CASSQPTGELFF.